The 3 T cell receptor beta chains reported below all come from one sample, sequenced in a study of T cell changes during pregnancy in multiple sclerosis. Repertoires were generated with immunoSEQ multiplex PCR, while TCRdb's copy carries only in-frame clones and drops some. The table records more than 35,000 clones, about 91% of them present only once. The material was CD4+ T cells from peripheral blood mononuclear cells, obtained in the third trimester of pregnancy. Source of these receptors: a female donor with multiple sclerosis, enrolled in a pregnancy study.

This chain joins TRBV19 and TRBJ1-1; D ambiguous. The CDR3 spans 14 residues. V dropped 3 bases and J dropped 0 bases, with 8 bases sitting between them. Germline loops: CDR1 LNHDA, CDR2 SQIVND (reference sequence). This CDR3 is CASSIGIMNTEAFF. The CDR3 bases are TGTGCCAGTAGTATTGGCATAATGAACACTGAAGCTTTCTTT.

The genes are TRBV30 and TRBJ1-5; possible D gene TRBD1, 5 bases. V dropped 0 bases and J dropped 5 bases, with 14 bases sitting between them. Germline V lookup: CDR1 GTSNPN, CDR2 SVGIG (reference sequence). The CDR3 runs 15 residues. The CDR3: CAWSVLDSGYQPQHF. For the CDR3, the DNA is TGTGCCTGGAGTGTACTGGATTCAGGGTATCAGCCCCAGCATTTT.

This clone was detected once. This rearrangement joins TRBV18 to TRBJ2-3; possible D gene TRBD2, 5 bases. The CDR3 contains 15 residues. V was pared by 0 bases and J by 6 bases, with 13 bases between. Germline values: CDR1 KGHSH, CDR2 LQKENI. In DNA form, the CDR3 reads TGTGCCAGCTCACCACCTAGTTCTAGAGGGGATACGCAGTATTTT. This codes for CASSPPSSRGDTQYF.